This TCR beta chain was observed in a study of T-cell reconstitution after alpha-beta-depleted transplantation in children. Findings of the study overall: The origin of high day-60 TCRbeta diversity in some patients lay in surviving recipient T cells and thymic progenitors. One year post-transplant, T-cell counts and diversity were largely derived from T cells produced anew.

This clonotype appeared many times. Its antigen is undetermined. The CDR3 covers 13 residues. Germline CDR1 is LGHDT and CDR2 is YNNKEL (reference sequence). V shed 1 base and J 7 bases; nucleotides not matched to a gene: 1. TCRbeta library construction was performed incorporating unique molecular identifiers. TCRdb reanalysed the PCR reads using MiXCR and keeps one entry per CDR3 protein. The sample lists around 200,000 distinct CDR3 sequences; approximately 11% were seen once. Specimen: PBMCs, collected before TCRalphabeta/CD19-depleted stem cell transplant. J is TRBJ2-7 and V is TRBV3-1; 10 bases line up with TRBD2. This clonotype was obtained from a child younger than two with acute myeloid leukemia, due to receive a stem cell transplant. In DNA, the CDR3 is TGTGCCAGCAGCCAAGTAGCGGGAGGTGAGCAGTACTTC. Translated, it gives CASSQVAGGEQYF.